This TCR beta chain was retrieved from a study of T cells after yellow fever vaccination. Findings and caveats of the study: Abundant clonotypes from the bulk population could have been carried over as contaminants into FACS-sorted repertoires. CD4 and CD8 compartments shared a small share of clonotypes.

5'RACE template switching produced TCR cDNA carrying a universal primer site and UMIs. TCRdb used MiXCR to reprocess the 5' RACE reads, holding one entry per CDR3 protein. The sample lists approximately 120,000 distinct CDR3 sequences; nearly 15% were seen once. The V gene's germline CDR1 is SGHAT and CDR2 FQNNGV. There are 11 residues in the CDR3. V was pared by 4 bases and J by 12 bases, with 13 bases between. This clonotype turned up a few times. Its antigen is unknown. The starting material was CD8+ T cells sorted from PBMCs, obtained 5 days after the yellow fever booster vaccination. This rearrangement joins TRBV11-2 to TRBJ2-7; D is possibly TRBD2 (6 bases). The receptor's source is a man younger than 30 who received the YFV17D yellow fever vaccine. CDR3 in amino acids: CASSYGRKRYF. In DNA, the CDR3 is TGTGCCAGCAGCTATGGGAGGAAACGGTACTTC.